These 24 T cell receptor beta chains came from one sample sequenced in a study of T cells in Graves' hyperthyroidism and ophthalmopathy. TCR beta CDR3 regions were amplified from RNA transcripts. HTBI primers drove first-round RT-PCR of the TCR CDR3. TCRdb re-analysed the multiplex PCR reads in MiXCR, keeping a single row per CDR3 protein. The data hold hundreds of thousands of distinct CDR3 sequences, with 16% observed a single time. Sample: blood. The receptor source for this set is a woman in her late teens or twenties with Graves' hyperthyroidism.

This clonotype was seen a few times. This chain connects TRBV14 to TRBJ1-1; D might be TRBD1 (5 bases). Germline V gives CDR1 SGHDN, CDR2 FVKESK. V was pared by 8 bases and J by 2 bases, with 15 bases between. CDR3 length: 14 amino acids. The CDR3 region has the DNA TGTGCCAGCCTTGCCCGTCAGGGAAACACTGAAGCTTTCTTT. Protein sequence: CASLARQGNTEAFF.

The rearrangement uses TRBV6-2 or TRBV6-3 and TRBJ1-5; no firm D call. CDR3 length: 14 amino acids. The germline V gene encodes CDR1 MNHEY and CDR2 SVGEGT. Trimming left V 9 bases short and J 0 bases short, with 12 bases between. The CDR3 region is CASRWGYSNQPQHF. For the CDR3, the DNA is TGTGCCAGTCGGTGGGGATATAGCAATCAGCCCCAGCATTTT.

Turning to this clonotype: A much more abundant neighbour one base away suggests this may be a read error. The chain has TRBV6-2 or TRBV6-3 and TRBJ2-3; TRBD2 matches 7 bases. The CDR3 sequence is 16 residues long. Germline V gene data show CDR1 as MNHEY and CDR2 as SVGEGT. CDR3 bases: TGCGCCAGCAGTGGGATAACTAGCGCTGAGGGAGATACGCAGTATTTT. Its protein product is CASSGITSAEGDTQYF.

This clonotype was picked up many times. CDR3 coding DNA: TGCAGTGCTGGCCTAGGGTCCAGCTCCTACGAGCAGTACTTC. It translates to CSAGLGSSSYEQYF. The J gene is TRBJ2-7, the V gene TRBV20-1; D remains ambiguous. CDR3 length: 14 residues. Trimming cost V 5 bases and J 0 bases, with 14 bases left between them. Germline V lookup: CDR1 DFQATT, CDR2 SNEGSKA (reference sequence).

This clonotype was counted many times. The V gene is TRBV11-2, the J gene TRBJ2-7, with TRBD2 identical over 8 bases. Germline CDR1 reads SGHAT; CDR2 reads FQNNGV. The CDR3 runs to 14 residues. The J segment lost 3 bases and the V segment lost 7 bases, leaving 8 bases of the junction unmatched. The DNA for the CDR3 is TGTGCCAGCAACCCCACAGCGGGGGTCTACGAGCAGTACTTC. Encoded protein: CASNPTAGVYEQYF.

This clonotype was observed a handful of times. V gene TRBV28 combines with J gene TRBJ2-1; TRBD2 matches 8 bases. V shed 2 bases and J 9 bases; nucleotides not matched to a gene: 15. The CDR3 sequence is 17 residues long. CDR1 and CDR2 from the germline V gene are MDHEN and SYDVKM. CDR3 DNA sequence: TGTGCCAGCAGTTTACGGGCAAATAGAGCGGGAGCCGGTGAGCAGTTCTTC. It encodes CASSLRANRAGAGEQFF.

This clonotype was counted at least ten times. The genes are TRBV28 and TRBJ2-5, with 12 bases matching TRBD2. The germline V gene has CDR1 MDHEN and CDR2 SYDVKM. Trimming took 6 bases from V and 3 from J; bases not matched to a gene: 5. The CDR3 spans 15 residues. The CDR3 sequence is CASRETSGGKETQYF. DNA of the CDR3: TGTGCCAGCAGAGAGACTAGCGGGGGAAAAGAGACCCAGTACTTC.

The chain couples TRBV7-9 to TRBJ2-2, with D maybe TRBD2 (6 bases). Germline V gene sequence: CDR1 SEHNR, CDR2 FQNEAQ (reference sequence). Trimming took 5 bases from V and 4 from J, leaving 17 bases between them. The length of the CDR3 is 16 residues. The CDR3 DNA is TGTGCCAGCAGCGGCCGGGACTGGCATTTCACCGGGGAGCTGTTTTTT. Encoded protein: CASSGRDWHFTGELFF.

This chain connects TRBV19 to TRBJ2-1; D not resolved. Germline V CDR1 and CDR2: LNHDA, SQIVND (reference sequence). V lost 2 bases to trimming and J lost 0 bases, with 8 bases between them. This CDR3 has 15 residues. In DNA, the CDR3 is TGTGCCAGTAGTATAAGTAAGAGCTCCTACAATGAGCAGTTCTTC. Translation: CASSISKSSYNEQFF.

The gene calls are TRBV28 and TRBJ1-3, with unresolved D. Germline CDR1 is MDHEN and CDR2 is SYDVKM. V was clipped by 2 bases and J by 0 bases, with 14 bases between them. This CDR3 is built from 17 residues. CDR3 protein: CASSLLRRLSSGNTIYF. CDR3 DNA: TGTGCCAGCAGTTTACTCCGGAGGTTGTCCTCTGGAAACACCATATATTTT.

Ten or more counts support this clonotype. The V gene is TRBV7-2, the J gene TRBJ2-1, with D uncertain. The germline gives CDR1 SGHTA, CDR2 FQGNSA. The CDR3 length is 12 residues. V shed 0 bases and J shed 10 bases, with 7 bases lying between them. CDR3 region: CASSLAWNEQFF. CDR3 DNA: TGTGCCAGCAGCTTAGCATGGAACGAGCAGTTCTTC.

The rearrangement uses TRBV4-1 and TRBJ2-5; 9 positions match TRBD1. V shed 5 bases and J 4 bases; nucleotides not matched to a gene: 8. Germline V gene sequence: CDR1 MGHRA, CDR2 YSYEKL. The CDR3 consists of 15 residues. CDR3 amino acids: CASSFRDRVVETQYF. Written as DNA, the CDR3 is TGCGCCAGCAGCTTCCGGGACAGGGTGGTAGAGACCCAGTACTTC.

The chain has TRBV9 and TRBJ1-1, with D possibly TRBD1 on 5 matching bases. The CDR3 runs 14 residues. The germline V gene has CDR1 SGDLS and CDR2 YYNGEE. The V and J ends lost 0 bases and 4 bases respectively, with 10 bases between them. CDR3 nucleotide sequence: TGTGCCAGCAGCGTAGCCAGGGCTGGCACTGAAGCTTTCTTT. It encodes CASSVARAGTEAFF.

This clonotype was counted many times. This chain joins TRBV6-5 and TRBJ1-2; TRBD1 might be the D (5 bases). The CDR3 has 13 amino acids. CDR1 is MNHEY and CDR2 is SVGAGI in the germline V gene. Trimming cost V 2 bases and J 5 bases, with 9 bases left between them. DNA for the CDR3: TGTGCCAGCAGTTACACAGGAAAATATGGCTACACCTTC. As protein: CASSYTGKYGYTF.

This clonotype was observed many times. V usage is TRBV6-1 and J usage is TRBJ2-3, with 9 bases aligning to TRBD2. This CDR3 comprises 15 residues. Germline V gene lookup returns CDR1 MNHNS and CDR2 SASEGT. The V and J ends lost 5 bases and 1 base, in that order; junction bases with no gene match: 4. CDR3 DNA sequence: TGTGCCAGCAGTCCGACTAGCGGCGGCACAGATACGCAGTATTTT. Residues: CASSPTSGGTDTQYF.

J is TRBJ2-4 and V is TRBV3-1, with TRBD2 as a possible D gene (5 bases). CDR1 and CDR2 (germline): LGHDT, YNNKEL (reference sequence). Trimming took 0 bases from V and 0 from J, leaving 9 bases between them. The CDR3 extends over 16 amino acids. The CDR3 loop is CASSQESGLAKNIQYF. The CDR3 DNA reads TGTGCCAGCAGCCAAGAGTCTGGACTAGCCAAAAACATTCAGTACTTC.

This clonotype has at least ten counts. The V call is TRBV29-1, the J call TRBJ1-1; 9 bases align to TRBD1. CDR3 length: 17 residues. J gave up 0 bases and V 5 bases, and 13 bases lay outside the gene matches. The V gene's germline CDR1 is SQVTM and CDR2 ANQGSEA. The CDR3 loop reads CSVTTVPGQGMNTEAFF. The CDR3, as DNA: TGCAGCGTTACTACTGTCCCGGGACAGGGTATGAACACTGAAGCTTTCTTT.

This clonotype came up many times. The chain carries TRBV3-1 and TRBJ2-5; 7 positions agree with TRBD2. V lost 2 bases to trimming and J lost 4 bases; unmatched junction nucleotides: 4. Germline V gene lookup returns CDR1 LGHDT and CDR2 YNNKEL (reference sequence). The CDR3 covers 14 residues. CDR3 coding DNA: TGTGCCAGCAGCCAATGGACGGGAGGAGAGACCCAGTACTTC. Protein product: CASSQWTGGETQYF.

This clonotype was seen only once. The rearrangement joins TRBV6-2 or TRBV6-3 to TRBJ2-7; the D call may be TRBD1 or TRBD2 (5 bases each). V lost 6 bases and J 0 bases, leaving 18 bases between the germline ends. The CDR3 totals 16 residues. The germline gives CDR1 MNHEY, CDR2 SVGEGT. CDR3 protein: CASSVGPGAASYEQYF. The DNA of the CDR3 is TGTGCCAGCAGCGTAGGGCCCGGGGCTGCCTCCTACGAGCAGTACTTC.

In this sample, this clonotype turned up many times. V usage is TRBV11-2 and J usage is TRBJ1-1; no definite D call. The germline V gene has CDR1 SGHAT and CDR2 FQNNGV. This CDR3 has 17 residues. The ends were cut back, 4 bases at V and 1 base at J, with 19 bases in the middle. The CDR3 DNA sequence: TGTGCCAGCAGCTCCCTCGGGCCAGCTTCTACGAACACTGAAGCTTTCTTT. Amino acids: CASSSLGPASTNTEAFF.

CDR3 in amino acids: CATYSNRVGGYTF. The CDR3 DNA reads TGTGCCACTTACAGTAACAGGGTTGGCGGCTACACCTTC. This chain uses TRBV7-6 with TRBJ1-2, with D possibly TRBD1 on 6 matching bases. V dropped 10 bases and J dropped 8 bases, with 20 bases sitting between them. This CDR3 spans 13 amino acids. Germline V lookup: CDR1 SGHVS, CDR2 FNYEAQ.

Notes on this clonotype: The junction does not match germline at one end; this may be a read error. The chain uses TRBV30 and TRBJ2-4; 9 nucleotides line up with TRBD2. CDR1 is GTSNPN, CDR2 SVGIG, per germline (reference sequence). The CDR3 loop spans 18 amino acids. This CDR3 is CSWSRVIGGRAGKNIQYF. The CDR3 region has the DNA TGTTCCTGGAGTAGAGTGATAGGCGGGAGGGCCGGCAAAAACATTCAGTACTTC.

This clonotype has a count of ten or more. The chain couples TRBV7-2 to TRBJ2-5; no clear D gene. This CDR3 is built from 13 residues. The germline V and J ends were trimmed by 2 bases and 7 bases, with 11 bases remaining between them. Germline V gene data show CDR1 as SGHTA and CDR2 as FQGNSA. CDR3 DNA: TGTGCCAGCAGCTTATTATTAGGACGGACCCAGTACTTC. Translation: CASSLLLGRTQYF.

This chain links TRBV4-3 with TRBJ1-1, with D possibly being TRBD1 (6 bases). In germline, CDR1 is LGHNA, CDR2 YSLEER. V was pared by 0 bases and J by 0 bases, with 11 bases between. The CDR3 length is 16 residues. The CDR3 DNA sequence: TGCGCCAGCAGCCAAGAGCAGGGGCCCATGAACACTGAAGCTTTCTTT. Translating it yields CASSQEQGPMNTEAFF.